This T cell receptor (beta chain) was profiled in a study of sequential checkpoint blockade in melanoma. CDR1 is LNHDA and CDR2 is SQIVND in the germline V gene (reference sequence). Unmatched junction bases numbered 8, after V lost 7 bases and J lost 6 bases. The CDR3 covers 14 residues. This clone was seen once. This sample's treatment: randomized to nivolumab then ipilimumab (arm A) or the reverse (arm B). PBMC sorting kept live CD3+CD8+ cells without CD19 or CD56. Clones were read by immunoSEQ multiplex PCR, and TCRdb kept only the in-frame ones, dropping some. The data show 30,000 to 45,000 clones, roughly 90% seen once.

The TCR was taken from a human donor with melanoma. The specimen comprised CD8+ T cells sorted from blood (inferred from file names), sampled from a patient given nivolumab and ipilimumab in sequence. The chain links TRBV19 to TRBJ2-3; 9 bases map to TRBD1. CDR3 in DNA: TGTGCCAGTAATCCCCGACAGGGGGGCGATACGCAGTATTTT. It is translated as CASNPRQGGDTQYF. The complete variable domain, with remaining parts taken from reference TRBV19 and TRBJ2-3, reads DGGITQSPKYLFRKEGQNVTLSCEQNLNHDAMYWYRQDPGQGLRLIYYSQIVNDFQKGDIAEGYSVSREKKESFPLTVTSAQKNPTAFYLCASNPRQGGDTQYFGPGTRLTVL.